One and the same sample provided the 14 T cell receptor beta chains below, sequenced in a study of T cell responses to AZD1222 COVID-19 vaccine. Profiling relied on immunoSEQ multiplex PCR, and the TCRdb table lists in-frame clones only, not all of them. The sample gives tens of thousands of clones, 92% of which show up once; roughly 4.9% is in the top ten. The source was peripheral blood, collected on day 0 of AZD1222 vaccination. These receptors were taken from an adult in good health.

V and J are TRBV9 and TRBJ1-6; no definite D call. Germline V gene sequence: CDR1 SGDLS, CDR2 YYNGEE. V dropped 4 bases and J dropped 0 bases, with 5 bases sitting between them. This CDR3 region has 14 residues. The CDR3 loop is CASSTYSYNSPLHF. In nucleotides, the CDR3 is TGTGCCAGCAGCACTTACTCCTATAATTCACCCCTCCACTTT.

The J gene is TRBJ2-1, the V gene TRBV3-1 (or the pseudogene TRBV3-2), with D uncertain. CDR1 and CDR2 (germline): LGHDT, YNNKEL (reference sequence). The CDR3 covers 12 residues. Deletions cut 4 bases from V and 5 bases from J, with 6 bases between. The CDR3 spells CASSRLDNEQFF. DNA of the CDR3: TGTGCCAGCAGCCGTCTGGACAATGAGCAGTTCTTC.

The genes are TRBV9 and TRBJ2-5; the D call may be TRBD1 or TRBD2 (5 bases each). The V and J ends lost 0 bases and 5 bases respectively, with 11 bases between them. The germline CDR1 and CDR2 sequences are SGDLS and YYNGEE. This CDR3 is built from 14 residues. CDR3 protein: CASSVELWGETQYF. As DNA, the CDR3 is TGTGCCAGCAGCGTAGAGCTGTGGGGGGAGACCCAGTACTTC. Drawing the rest from reference TRBV9 and TRBJ2-5, the complete variable domain is DSGVTQTPKHLITATGQRVTLRCSPRSGDLSVYWYQQSLDQGLQFLIQYYNGEERAKGNILERFSAQQFPDLHSELNLSSLELGDSALYFCASSVELWGETQYFGPGTRLLVL.

The V call is TRBV27, the J call TRBJ2-5, with 7 bases fitting TRBD2. V shed 5 bases and J 3 bases; nucleotides not matched to a gene: 6. CDR1 and CDR2 from the germline V gene are MNHEY and SMNVEV (reference sequence). The CDR3 extends over 14 amino acids. CDR3 protein: CASSPRTSEETQYF. The CDR3 DNA is TGTGCCAGCAGTCCCAGGACTAGTGAAGAGACCCAGTACTTC.

The rearrangement uses TRBV6-5 and TRBJ1-5; weak D call: TRBD1 (6 bases). Germline V gives CDR1 MNHEY, CDR2 SVGAGI. The CDR3 contains 15 residues. Trimming stripped 4 bases from V and 7 bases from J, with 17 bases between. The CDR3 DNA follows: TGTGCCAGCAGTTTAACAGCGGGGGGACACCAGCCCCAGCATTTT. Encoded protein: CASSLTAGGHQPQHF.

The gene calls are TRBV19 and TRBJ2-7, with D perhaps matching TRBD1 (6 bases). The V and J ends lost 1 base and 0 bases respectively, with 10 bases between them. In germline, CDR1 is LNHDA, CDR2 SQIVND (reference sequence). This CDR3 region has 15 residues. For the CDR3, the DNA is TGTGCCAGTAGTATAGCGGGACAAGGCTCCTACGAGCAGTACTTC. Its translation: CASSIAGQGSYEQYF. The whole variable domain, filled in from reference TRBV19 and TRBJ2-7, reads DGGITQSPKYLFRKEGQNVTLSCEQNLNHDAMYWYRQDPGQGLRLIYYSQIVNDFQKGDIAEGYSVSREKKESFPLTVTSAQKNPTAFYLCASSIAGQGSYEQYFGPGTRLTVT.

The genes are TRBV3-1 (or the pseudogene TRBV3-2) and TRBJ2-2; unclear D gene. V lost 5 bases to trimming and J lost 0 bases, with 10 bases between them. Germline V gene sequence: CDR1 LGHDT, CDR2 YNNKEL (reference sequence). The CDR3 consists of 15 residues. CDR3 DNA: TGTGCCAGCAGCTACACCACGGCGAACACCGGGGAGCTGTTTTTT. The encoded protein is CASSYTTANTGELFF.

This rearrangement joins TRBV5-8 to TRBJ2-5; D tentatively fits TRBD1 or TRBD2 (7 bases each). V lost 3 bases and J 4 bases, leaving 13 bases between the germline ends. The V gene's germline CDR1 is SGHTS and CDR2 YDEGEE. CDR3 size: 14 residues. In nucleotides, the CDR3 is TGTGCCAGCAGCTCCCAGGGGGAGGGAGAGACCCAGTACTTC. Its protein product is CASSSQGEGETQYF.

V and J are TRBV6-2 or TRBV6-3 and TRBJ2-1; 7 bases agree with TRBD2. The CDR3 has 14 amino acids. CDR1 and CDR2 from the germline V gene are MNHEY and SVGEGT. The junction had 2 bases not matched to a gene; V was cut back by 3 bases and J by 3 bases. CDR3 DNA: TGTGCCAGCAGTTATCCGGGGGGCTACAATGAGCAGTTCTTC. Protein product: CASSYPGGYNEQFF.

J is TRBJ2-1 and V is TRBV5-3; 8 bases are shared with TRBD2. TRBV5-3 is noted as an ORF with a role that remains uncertain. The V segment lost 1 base and the J segment 7 bases; nucleotides outside the gene matches: 16. The CDR3 is 18 residues long. CDR3 coding DNA: TGTGCCAGAAGCTTGATAAGAAACCTCGGACTAGCCTTAAATGAGCAGTTCTTC. Protein product: CARSLIRNLGLALNEQFF.

The DNA of the CDR3 is TGTGCCAGTTCCCCTCGGCCGCGGGAGGCCTACAATGAGCAGTTCTTC. As protein: CASSPRPREAYNEQFF. The chain uses TRBV28 and TRBJ2-1, with TRBD2 matching 8 bases. V trimming: 9 bases; J trimming: 2 bases; junction bases outside the gene matches: 12. The CDR3 spans 16 residues. Germline V gene data show CDR1 as MDHEN and CDR2 as SYDVKM.

The chain links TRBV4-2 to TRBJ2-2, with D maybe TRBD1 (5 bases). This CDR3 is built from 16 residues. The germline V and J ends were trimmed by 1 base and 0 bases, with 9 bases remaining between them. Germline assignment: CDR1 LGHNA and CDR2 YNFKEQ. CDR3 DNA sequence: TGTGCCAGCAGCCAAGTCCGGACATCGAACACCGGGGAGCTGTTTTTT. This encodes CASSQVRTSNTGELFF.

The chain recombines TRBV6-1 with TRBJ2-7; a possible D gene is TRBD2 (5 bases). Deletions cut 2 bases from V and 2 bases from J, with 19 bases between. Germline V CDR1 and CDR2: MNHNS, SASEGT. This CDR3 is 17 amino acids long. In DNA, the CDR3 is TGTGCCAGCAGTGAAATCCAAAGCGGTTACTCACCCTACGAGCAGTACTTC. Amino acid sequence: CASSEIQSGYSPYEQYF.

In DNA, the CDR3 is TGTGCCAGTTCCCTAACCAGGGGTACCGGGGAGCTGTTTTTT. It is translated as CASSLTRGTGELFF. This chain connects TRBV19 to TRBJ2-2, with D tentatively TRBD1 (6 bases). The germline gives CDR1 LNHDA, CDR2 SQIVND (reference sequence). The CDR3 length is 14 residues. V was pared by 8 bases and J by 5 bases, with 15 bases between.